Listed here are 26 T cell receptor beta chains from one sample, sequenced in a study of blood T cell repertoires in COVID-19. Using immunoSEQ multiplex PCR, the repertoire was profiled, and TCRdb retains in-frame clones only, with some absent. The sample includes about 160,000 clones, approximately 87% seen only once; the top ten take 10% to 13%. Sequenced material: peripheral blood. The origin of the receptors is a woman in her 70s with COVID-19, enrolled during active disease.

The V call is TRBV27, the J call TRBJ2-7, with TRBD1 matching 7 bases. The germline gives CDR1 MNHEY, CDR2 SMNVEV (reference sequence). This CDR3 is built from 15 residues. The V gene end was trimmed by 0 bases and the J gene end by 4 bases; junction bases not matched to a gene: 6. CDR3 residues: CASSLSIGGTYEQYF. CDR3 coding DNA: TGTGCCAGCAGTTTATCGATAGGGGGCACGTACGAGCAGTACTTC.

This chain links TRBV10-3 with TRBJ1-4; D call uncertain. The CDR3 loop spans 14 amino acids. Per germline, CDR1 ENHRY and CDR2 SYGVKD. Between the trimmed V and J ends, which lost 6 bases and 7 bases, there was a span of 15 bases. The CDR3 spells CAIRGAGIGEKLFF. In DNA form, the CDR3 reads TGTGCCATCAGGGGAGCCGGGATAGGTGAAAAACTGTTTTTT.

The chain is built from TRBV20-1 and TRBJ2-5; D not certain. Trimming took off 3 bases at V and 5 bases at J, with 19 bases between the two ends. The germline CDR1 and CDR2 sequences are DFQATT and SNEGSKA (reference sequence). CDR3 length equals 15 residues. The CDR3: CSASDYLSRKETQYF. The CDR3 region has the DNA TGCAGTGCTAGTGATTACCTGAGTAGAAAGGAGACCCAGTACTTC.

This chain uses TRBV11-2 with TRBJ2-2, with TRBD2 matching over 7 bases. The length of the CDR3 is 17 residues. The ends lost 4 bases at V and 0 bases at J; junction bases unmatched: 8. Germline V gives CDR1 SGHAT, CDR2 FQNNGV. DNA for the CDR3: TGTGCCAGCAGCTCCCCCCCGGGGGGATCGAACACCGGGGAGCTGTTTTTT. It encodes CASSSPPGGSNTGELFF.

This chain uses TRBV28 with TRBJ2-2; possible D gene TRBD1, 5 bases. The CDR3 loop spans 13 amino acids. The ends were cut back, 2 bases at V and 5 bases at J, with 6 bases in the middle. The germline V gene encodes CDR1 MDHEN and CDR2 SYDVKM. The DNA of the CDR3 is TGTGCCAGCAGTTTAGCAGGGACCGGGGAGCTGTTTTTT. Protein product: CASSLAGTGELFF.

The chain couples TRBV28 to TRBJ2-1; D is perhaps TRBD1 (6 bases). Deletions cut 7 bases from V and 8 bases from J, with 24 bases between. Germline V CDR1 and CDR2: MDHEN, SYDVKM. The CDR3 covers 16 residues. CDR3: CASTPRRQVLADEQFF. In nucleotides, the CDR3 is TGTGCCAGCACCCCTCGTAGACAGGTTCTAGCTGATGAGCAGTTCTTC.

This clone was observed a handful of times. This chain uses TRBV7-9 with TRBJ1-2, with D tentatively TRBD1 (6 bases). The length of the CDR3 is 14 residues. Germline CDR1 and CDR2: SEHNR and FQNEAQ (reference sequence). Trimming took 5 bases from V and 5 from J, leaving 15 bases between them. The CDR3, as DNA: TGTGCCAGCAGCAAAGAGACAGGACTTTATGGCTACACCTTC. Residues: CASSKETGLYGYTF.

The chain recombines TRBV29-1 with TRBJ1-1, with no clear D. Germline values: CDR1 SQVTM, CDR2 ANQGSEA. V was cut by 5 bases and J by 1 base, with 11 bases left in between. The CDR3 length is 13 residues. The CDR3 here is CSVLDIRNTEAFF. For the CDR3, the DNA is TGCAGCGTTCTTGACATTAGGAACACTGAAGCTTTCTTT.

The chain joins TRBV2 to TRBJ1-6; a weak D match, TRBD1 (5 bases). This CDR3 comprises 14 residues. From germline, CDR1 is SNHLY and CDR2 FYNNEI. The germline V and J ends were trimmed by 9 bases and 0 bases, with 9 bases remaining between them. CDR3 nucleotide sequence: TGTGCCAGGGGGGGGACCTCCTATAATTCACCCCTCCACTTT. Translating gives CARGGTSYNSPLHF. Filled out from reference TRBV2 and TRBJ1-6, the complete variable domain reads EPEVTQTPSHQVTQMGQEVILRCVPISNHLYFYWYRQILGQKVEFLVSFYNNEISEKSEIFDDQFSVERPDGSNFTLKIRSTKLEDSAMYFCARGGTSYNSPLHFGNGTRLTVT.

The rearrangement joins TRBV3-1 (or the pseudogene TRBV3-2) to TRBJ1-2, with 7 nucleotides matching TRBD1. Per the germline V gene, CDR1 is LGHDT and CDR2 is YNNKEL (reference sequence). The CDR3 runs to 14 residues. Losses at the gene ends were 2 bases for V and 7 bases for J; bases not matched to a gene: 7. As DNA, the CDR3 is TGTGCCAGCAGCCAAAGCACAGGGGCTCCTGGCTACACCTTC. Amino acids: CASSQSTGAPGYTF.

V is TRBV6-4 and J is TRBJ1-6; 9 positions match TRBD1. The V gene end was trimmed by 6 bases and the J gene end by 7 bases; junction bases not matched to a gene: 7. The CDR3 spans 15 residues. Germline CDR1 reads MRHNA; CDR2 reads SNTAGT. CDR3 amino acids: CASSRRGTGNSPLHF. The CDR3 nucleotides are TGTGCCAGCAGCCGCAGGGGGACAGGGAATTCACCCCTCCACTTT.

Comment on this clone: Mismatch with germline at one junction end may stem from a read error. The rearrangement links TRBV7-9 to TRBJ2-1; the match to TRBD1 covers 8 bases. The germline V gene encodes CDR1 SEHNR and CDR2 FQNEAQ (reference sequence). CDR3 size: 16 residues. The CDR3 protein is CASSLGQGKGYNEQFF. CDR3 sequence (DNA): TGTGCCAGCAGTTTAGGACAGGGTAAGGGTTACAATGAGCAGTTCTTC. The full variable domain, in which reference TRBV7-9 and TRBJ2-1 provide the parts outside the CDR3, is DTGVSQNPRHKITKRGQNVTFRCDPISEHNRLYWYRQTLGQGPEFLTYFQNEAQLEKSRLLSDRFSAERPKGSFSTLEIQRTEQGDSAMYLCASSLGQGKGYNEQFFGPGTRLTVL.

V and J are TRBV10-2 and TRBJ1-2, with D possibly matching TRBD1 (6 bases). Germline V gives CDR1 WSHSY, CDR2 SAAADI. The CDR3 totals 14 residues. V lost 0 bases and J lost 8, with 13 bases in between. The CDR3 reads CASSESKQGEGYTF. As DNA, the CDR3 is TGCGCCAGCAGTGAGTCGAAACAGGGAGAAGGCTACACCTTC.

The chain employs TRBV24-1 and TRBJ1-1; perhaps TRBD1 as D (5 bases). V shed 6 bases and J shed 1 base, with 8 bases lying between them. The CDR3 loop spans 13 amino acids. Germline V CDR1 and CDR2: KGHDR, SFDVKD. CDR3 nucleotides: TGTGCCACCAGTAAAACAGGGAACACTGAAGCTTTCTTT. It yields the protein CATSKTGNTEAFF.

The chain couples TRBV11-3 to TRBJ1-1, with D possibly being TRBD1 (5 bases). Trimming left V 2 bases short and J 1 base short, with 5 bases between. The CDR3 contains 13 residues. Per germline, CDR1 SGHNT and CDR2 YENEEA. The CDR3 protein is CASSLQGNTEAFF. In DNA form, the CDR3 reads TGTGCCAGCAGCTTACAGGGGAACACTGAAGCTTTCTTT.

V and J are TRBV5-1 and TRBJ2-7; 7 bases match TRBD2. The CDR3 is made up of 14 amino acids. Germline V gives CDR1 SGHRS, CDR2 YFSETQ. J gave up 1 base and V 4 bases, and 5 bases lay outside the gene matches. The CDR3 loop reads CASSSGEGSYEQYF. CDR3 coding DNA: TGCGCCAGCAGCAGTGGGGAGGGATCCTACGAGCAGTACTTC.

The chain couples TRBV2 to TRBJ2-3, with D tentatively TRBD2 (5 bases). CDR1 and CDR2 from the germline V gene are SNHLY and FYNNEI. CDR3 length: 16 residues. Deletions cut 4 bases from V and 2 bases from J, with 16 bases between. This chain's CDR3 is CASSVSKRSFTDTQYF. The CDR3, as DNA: TGTGCCAGCAGTGTGTCTAAGCGGTCCTTCACAGATACGCAGTATTTT. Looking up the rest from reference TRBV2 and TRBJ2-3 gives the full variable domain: EPEVTQTPSHQVTQMGQEVILRCVPISNHLYFYWYRQILGQKVEFLVSFYNNEISEKSEIFDDQFSVERPDGSNFTLKIRSTKLEDSAMYFCASSVSKRSFTDTQYFGPGTRLTVL.

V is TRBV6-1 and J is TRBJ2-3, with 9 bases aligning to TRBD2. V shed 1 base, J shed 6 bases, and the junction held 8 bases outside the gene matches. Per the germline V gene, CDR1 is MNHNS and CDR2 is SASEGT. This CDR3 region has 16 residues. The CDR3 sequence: CASSEVLASGADTQYF. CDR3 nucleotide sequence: TGTGCCAGCAGTGAAGTCTTGGCTAGCGGGGCGGATACGCAGTATTTT.

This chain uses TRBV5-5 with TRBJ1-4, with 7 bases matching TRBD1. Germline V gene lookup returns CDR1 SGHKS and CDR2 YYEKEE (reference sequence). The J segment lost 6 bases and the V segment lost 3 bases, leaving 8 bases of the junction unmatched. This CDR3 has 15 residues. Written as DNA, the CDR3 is TGTGCCAGCAGCTCCCGACAGGGAGGAGATGAAAAACTGTTTTTT. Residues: CASSSRQGGDEKLFF.

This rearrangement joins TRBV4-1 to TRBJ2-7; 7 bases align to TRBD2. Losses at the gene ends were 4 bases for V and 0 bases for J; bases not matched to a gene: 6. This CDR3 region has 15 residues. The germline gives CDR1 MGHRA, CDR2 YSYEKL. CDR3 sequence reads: CASSPELAISYEQYF. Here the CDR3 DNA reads TGCGCCAGCAGCCCCGAACTAGCGATCTCCTACGAGCAGTACTTC.

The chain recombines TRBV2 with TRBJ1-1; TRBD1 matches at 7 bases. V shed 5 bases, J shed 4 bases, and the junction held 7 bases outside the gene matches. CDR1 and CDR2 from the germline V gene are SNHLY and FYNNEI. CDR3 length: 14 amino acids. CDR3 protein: CASSLTGFGTEAFF. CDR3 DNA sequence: TGTGCCAGCAGTTTGACAGGGTTTGGCACTGAAGCTTTCTTT.

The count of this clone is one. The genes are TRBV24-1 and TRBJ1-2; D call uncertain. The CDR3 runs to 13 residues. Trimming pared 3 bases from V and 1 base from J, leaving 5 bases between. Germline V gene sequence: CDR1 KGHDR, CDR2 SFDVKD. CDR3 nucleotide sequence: TGTGCCACCAGTGATAGAGATAACTATGGCTACACCTTC. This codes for CATSDRDNYGYTF.

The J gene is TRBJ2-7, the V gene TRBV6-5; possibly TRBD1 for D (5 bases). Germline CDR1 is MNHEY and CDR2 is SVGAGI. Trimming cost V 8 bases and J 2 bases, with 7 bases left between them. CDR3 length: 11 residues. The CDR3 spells CASQGPYEQYF. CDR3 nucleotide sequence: TGTGCCAGCCAGGGCCCCTACGAGCAGTACTTC.

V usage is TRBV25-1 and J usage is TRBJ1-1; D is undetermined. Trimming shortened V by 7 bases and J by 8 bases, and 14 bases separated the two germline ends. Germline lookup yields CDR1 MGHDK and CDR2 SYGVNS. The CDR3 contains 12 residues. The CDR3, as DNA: TGTGCCAGCACGGAGGGATCTGGGGAAGCTTTCTTT. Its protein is CASTEGSGEAFF.

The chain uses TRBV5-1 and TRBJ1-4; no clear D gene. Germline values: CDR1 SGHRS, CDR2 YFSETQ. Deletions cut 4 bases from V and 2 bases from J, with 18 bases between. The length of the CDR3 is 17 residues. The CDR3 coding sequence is TGCGCCAGCAGCCGCGGGAGGGAACCGGGGACTAATGAAAAACTGTTTTTT. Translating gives CASSRGREPGTNEKLFF. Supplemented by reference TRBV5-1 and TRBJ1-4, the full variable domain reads KAGVTQTPRYLIKTRGQQVTLSCSPISGHRSVSWYQQTPGQGLQFLFEYFSETQRNKGNFPGRFSGRQFSNSRSEMNVSTLELGDSALYLCASSRGREPGTNEKLFFGSGTQLSVL.

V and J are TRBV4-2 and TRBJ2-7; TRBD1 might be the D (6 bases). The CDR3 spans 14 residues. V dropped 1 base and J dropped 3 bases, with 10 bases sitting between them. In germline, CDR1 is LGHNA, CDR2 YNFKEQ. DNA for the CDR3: TGTGCCAGCAGCCAAGTCGGACAGATCTACGAGCAGTACTTC. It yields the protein CASSQVGQIYEQYF.